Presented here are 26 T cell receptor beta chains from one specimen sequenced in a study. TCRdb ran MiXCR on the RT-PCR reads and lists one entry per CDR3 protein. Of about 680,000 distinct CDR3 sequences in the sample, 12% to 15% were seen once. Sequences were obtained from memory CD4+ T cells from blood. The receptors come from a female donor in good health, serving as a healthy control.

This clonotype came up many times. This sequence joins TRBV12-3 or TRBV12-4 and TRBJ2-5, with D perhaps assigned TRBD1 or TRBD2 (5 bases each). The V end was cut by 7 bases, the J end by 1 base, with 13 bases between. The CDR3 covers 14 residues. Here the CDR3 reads CASNGPGRQETQYF. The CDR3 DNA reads TGTGCCAGCAACGGACCGGGACGCCAAGAGACCCAGTACTTC.

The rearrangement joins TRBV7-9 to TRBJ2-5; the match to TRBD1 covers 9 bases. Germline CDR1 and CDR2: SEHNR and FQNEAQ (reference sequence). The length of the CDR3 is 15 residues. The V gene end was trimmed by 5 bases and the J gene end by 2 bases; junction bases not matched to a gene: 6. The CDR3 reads CASSPGQGFQETQYF. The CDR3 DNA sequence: TGTGCCAGCAGCCCGGGACAGGGTTTTCAAGAGACCCAGTACTTC. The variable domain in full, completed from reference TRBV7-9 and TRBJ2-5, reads DTGVSQNPRHKITKRGQNVTFRCDPISEHNRLYWYRQTLGQGPEFLTYFQNEAQLEKSRLLSDRFSAERPKGSFSTLEIQRTEQGDSAMYLCASSPGQGFQETQYFGPGTRLLVL.

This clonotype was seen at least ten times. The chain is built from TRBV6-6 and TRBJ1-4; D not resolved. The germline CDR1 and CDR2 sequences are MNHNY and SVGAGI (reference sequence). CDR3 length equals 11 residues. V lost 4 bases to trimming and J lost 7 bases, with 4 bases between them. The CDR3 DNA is TGTGCCAGCAGTTCTGGTGAAAAACTGTTTTTT. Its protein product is CASSSGEKLFF.

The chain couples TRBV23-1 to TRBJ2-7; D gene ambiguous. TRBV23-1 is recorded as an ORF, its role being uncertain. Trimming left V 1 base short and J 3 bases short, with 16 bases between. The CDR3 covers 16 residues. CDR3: CASSQWEQSWDYEQYF. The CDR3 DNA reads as TGCGCCAGCAGTCAATGGGAACAGAGTTGGGACTACGAGCAGTACTTC.

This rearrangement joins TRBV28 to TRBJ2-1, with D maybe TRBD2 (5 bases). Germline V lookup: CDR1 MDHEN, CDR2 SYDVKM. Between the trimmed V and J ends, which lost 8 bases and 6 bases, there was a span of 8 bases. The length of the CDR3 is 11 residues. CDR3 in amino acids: CASLGSNEQFF. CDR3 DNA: TGTGCCAGCCTAGGGAGCAATGAGCAGTTCTTC.

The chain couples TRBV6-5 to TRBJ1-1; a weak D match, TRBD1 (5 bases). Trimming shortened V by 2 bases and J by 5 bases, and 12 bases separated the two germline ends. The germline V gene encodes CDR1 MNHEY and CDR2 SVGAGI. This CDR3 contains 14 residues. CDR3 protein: CASSYLDRQTEAFF. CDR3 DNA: TGTGCCAGCAGTTACCTCGACAGACAGACTGAAGCTTTCTTT.

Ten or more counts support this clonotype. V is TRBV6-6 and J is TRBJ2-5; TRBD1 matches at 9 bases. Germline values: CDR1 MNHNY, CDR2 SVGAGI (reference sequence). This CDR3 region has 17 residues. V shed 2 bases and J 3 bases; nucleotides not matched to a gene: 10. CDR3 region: CASSYRSMGQGEETQYF. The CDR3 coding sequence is TGTGCCAGCAGTTACCGCTCGATGGGACAGGGCGAAGAGACCCAGTACTTC.

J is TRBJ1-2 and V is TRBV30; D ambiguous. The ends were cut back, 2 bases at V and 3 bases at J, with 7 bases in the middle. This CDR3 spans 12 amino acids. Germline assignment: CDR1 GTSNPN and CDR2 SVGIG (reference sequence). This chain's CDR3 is CAWSLRDYGYTF. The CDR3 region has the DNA TGTGCCTGGAGTTTAAGGGACTATGGCTACACCTTC.

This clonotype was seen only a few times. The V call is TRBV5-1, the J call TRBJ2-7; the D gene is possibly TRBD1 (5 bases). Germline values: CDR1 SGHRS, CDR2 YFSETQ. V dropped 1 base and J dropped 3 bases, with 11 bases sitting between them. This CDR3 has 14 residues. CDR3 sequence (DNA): TGCGCCAGCAGCTTGAGGTCCGACAGCTACGAGCAGTACTTC. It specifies CASSLRSDSYEQYF. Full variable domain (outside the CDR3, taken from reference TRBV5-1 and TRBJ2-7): KAGVTQTPRYLIKTRGQQVTLSCSPISGHRSVSWYQQTPGQGLQFLFEYFSETQRNKGNFPGRFSGRQFSNSRSEMNVSTLELGDSALYLCASSLRSDSYEQYFGPGTRLTVT.

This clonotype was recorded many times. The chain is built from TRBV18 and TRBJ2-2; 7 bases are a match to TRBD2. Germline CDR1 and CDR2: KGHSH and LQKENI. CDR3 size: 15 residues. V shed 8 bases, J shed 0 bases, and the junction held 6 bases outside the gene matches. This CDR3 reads CASSPGLANTGELFF. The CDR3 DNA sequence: TGTGCCAGCAGTCCAGGACTAGCGAACACCGGGGAGCTGTTTTTT.

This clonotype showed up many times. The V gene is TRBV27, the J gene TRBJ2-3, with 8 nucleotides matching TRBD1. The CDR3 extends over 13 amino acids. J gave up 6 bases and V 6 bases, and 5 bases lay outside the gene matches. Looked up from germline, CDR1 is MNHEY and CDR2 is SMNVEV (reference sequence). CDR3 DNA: TGTGCCAGCAGCCACGGACAGGGCGATACGCAGTATTTT. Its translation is CASSHGQGDTQYF.

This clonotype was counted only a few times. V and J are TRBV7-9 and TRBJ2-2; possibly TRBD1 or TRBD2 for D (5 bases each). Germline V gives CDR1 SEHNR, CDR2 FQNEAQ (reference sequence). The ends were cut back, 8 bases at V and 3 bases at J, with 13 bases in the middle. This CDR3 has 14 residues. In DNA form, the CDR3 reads TGTGCCAGCCCGAGGGACGGGGACACCGGGGAGCTGTTTTTT. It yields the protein CASPRDGDTGELFF.

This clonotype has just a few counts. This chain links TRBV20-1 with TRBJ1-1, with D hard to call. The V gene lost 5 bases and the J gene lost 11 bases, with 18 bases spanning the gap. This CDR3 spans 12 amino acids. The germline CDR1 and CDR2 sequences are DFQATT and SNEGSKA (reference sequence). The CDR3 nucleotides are TGCAGTGCTTTTGGTTCACCCTCGTGGGCTTTCTTT. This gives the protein CSAFGSPSWAFF.

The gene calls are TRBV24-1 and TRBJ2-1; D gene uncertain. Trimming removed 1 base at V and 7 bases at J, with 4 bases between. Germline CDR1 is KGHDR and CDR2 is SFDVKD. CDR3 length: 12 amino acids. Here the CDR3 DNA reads TGTGCCACCAGTGATTTCCGAAATGAGCAGTTCTTC. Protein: CATSDFRNEQFF.

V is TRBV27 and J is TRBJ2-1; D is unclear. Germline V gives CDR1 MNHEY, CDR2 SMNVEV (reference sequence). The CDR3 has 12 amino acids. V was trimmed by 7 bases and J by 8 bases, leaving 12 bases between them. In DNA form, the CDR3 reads TGTGCCAGCACCCCTCAGTCCGATGAGCAGTTCTTC. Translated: CASTPQSDEQFF.

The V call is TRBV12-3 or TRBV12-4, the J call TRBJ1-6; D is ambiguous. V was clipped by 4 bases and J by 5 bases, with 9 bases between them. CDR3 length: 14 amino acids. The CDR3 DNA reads TGTGCCAGCAGTTATATTGAAAATAATTCACCCCTCCACTTT. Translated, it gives CASSYIENNSPLHF.

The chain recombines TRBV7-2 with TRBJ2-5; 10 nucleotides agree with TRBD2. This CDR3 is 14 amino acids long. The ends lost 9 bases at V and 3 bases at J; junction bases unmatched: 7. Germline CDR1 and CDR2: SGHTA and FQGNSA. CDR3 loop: CASSSGSVKETQYF. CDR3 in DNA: TGTGCCAGTTCTAGCGGGAGTGTTAAAGAGACCCAGTACTTC.

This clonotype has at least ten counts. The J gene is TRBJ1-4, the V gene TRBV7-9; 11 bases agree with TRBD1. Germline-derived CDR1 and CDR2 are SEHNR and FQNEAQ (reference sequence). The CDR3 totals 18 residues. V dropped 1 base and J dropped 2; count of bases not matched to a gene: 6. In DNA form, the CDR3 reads TGTGCCAGCAGCTTAGGCTGGACAGGGGGCATCACTAATGAAAAACTGTTTTTT. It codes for CASSLGWTGGITNEKLFF.

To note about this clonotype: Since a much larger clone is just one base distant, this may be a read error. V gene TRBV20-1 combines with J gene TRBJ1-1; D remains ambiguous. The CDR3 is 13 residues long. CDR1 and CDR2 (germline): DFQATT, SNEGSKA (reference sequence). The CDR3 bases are TGCAGTGCTATAGGCACCATGAACACTGGAGCTTTCTTT. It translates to CSAIGTMNTGAFF.

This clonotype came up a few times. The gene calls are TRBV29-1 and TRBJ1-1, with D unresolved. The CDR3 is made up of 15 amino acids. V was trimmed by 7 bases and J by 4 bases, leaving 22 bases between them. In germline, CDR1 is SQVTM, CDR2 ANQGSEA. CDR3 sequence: CSAIPSVEGVTEAFF. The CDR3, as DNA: TGCAGCGCGATTCCTTCGGTAGAGGGTGTCACTGAAGCTTTCTTT.

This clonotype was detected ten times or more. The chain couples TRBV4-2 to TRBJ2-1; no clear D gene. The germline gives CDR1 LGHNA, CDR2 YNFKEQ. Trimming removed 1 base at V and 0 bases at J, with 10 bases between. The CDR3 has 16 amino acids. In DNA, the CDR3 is TGTGCCAGCAGCCAAGGGACGGTGAGCTCCTACAATGAGCAGTTCTTC. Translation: CASSQGTVSSYNEQFF.

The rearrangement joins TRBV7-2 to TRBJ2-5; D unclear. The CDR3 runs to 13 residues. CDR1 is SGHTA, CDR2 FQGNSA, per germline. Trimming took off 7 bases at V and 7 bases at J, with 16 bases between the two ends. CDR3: CASTNQRLLTQYF. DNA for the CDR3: TGTGCCAGCACCAACCAGCGTCTGTTGACCCAGTACTTC. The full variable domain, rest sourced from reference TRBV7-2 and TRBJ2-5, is GAGVSQSPSNKVTEKGKDVELRCDPISGHTALYWYRQSLGQGLEFLIYFQGNSAPDKSGLPSDRFSAERTGGSVSTLTIQRTQQEDSAVYLCASTNQRLLTQYFGPGTRLLVL.

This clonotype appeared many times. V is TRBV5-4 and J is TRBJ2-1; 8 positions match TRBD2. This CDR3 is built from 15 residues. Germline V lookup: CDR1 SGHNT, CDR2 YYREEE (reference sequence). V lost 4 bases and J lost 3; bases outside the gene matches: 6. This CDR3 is CASSLPGTSYNEQFF. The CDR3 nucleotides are TGTGCCAGCAGCCTTCCCGGGACTAGCTACAATGAGCAGTTCTTC.

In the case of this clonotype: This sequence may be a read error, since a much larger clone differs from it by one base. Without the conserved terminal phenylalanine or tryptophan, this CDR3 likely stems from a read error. The CDR3 DNA reads TGTGCCACCAATGCGGGAGAAGAGCAGTTCCTC. Translating gives CATNAGEEQFL. The chain combines TRBV10-3 with TRBJ2-1; 7 bases map to TRBD2. This CDR3 is 11 amino acids long. With 10 bases clipped from V and 10 bases from J, the junction kept 7 bases outside the gene matches. CDR1 is ENHRY, CDR2 SYGVKD, per germline.

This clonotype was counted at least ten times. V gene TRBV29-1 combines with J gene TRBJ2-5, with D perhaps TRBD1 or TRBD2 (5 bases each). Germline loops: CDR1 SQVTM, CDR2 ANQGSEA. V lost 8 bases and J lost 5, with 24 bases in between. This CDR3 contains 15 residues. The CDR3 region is CSSRAYVGGRETQYF. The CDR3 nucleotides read TGCAGCTCACGAGCCTACGTTGGGGGTAGGGAGACCCAGTACTTC. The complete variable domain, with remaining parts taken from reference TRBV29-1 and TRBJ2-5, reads SAVISQKPSRDICQRGTSLTIQCQVDSQVTMMFWYRQQPGQSLTLIATANQGSEATYESGFVIDKFPISRPNLTFSTLTVSNMSPEDSSIYLCSSRAYVGGRETQYFGPGTRLLVL.

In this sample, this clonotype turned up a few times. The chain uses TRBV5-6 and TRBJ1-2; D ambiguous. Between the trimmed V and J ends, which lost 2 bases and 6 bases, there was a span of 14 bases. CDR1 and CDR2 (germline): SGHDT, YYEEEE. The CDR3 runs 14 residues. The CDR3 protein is CASSFRTGENGYTF. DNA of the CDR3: TGTGCCAGCAGCTTTCGTACGGGAGAAAATGGCTACACCTTC. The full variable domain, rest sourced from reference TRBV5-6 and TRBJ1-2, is DAGVTQSPTHLIKTRGQQVTLRCSPKSGHDTVSWYQQALGQGPQFIFQYYEEEERQRGNFPDRFSGHQFPNYSSELNVNALLLGDSALYLCASSFRTGENGYTFGSGTRLTVV.